These 24 T cell receptor beta chains came from one sample sequenced in a study of blood T cell repertoires in COVID-19. The repertoire was sequenced with immunoSEQ multiplex PCR; TCRdb's copy has only in-frame clones and lacks some. The sample contains 130,000 to 150,000 clones, around four fifths of which appear only once. The sample comprised peripheral blood. Receptor source: a human donor in a cohort sampled during active COVID-19.

This chain uses TRBV6-5 with TRBJ2-3; D not certain. Trimming stripped 2 bases from V and 4 bases from J, with 4 bases between. The V gene's germline CDR1 is MNHEY and CDR2 SVGAGI. This CDR3 spans 12 amino acids. CDR3 loop: CASSYLPDTQYF. CDR3 DNA sequence: TGTGCCAGCAGTTACCTCCCAGATACGCAGTATTTT.

The chain has TRBV5-5 and TRBJ1-1, with 7 bases aligning to TRBD1. Germline V gene sequence: CDR1 SGHKS, CDR2 YYEKEE (reference sequence). The CDR3 contains 14 residues. J gave up 4 bases and V 0 bases, and 3 bases lay outside the gene matches. CDR3 region: CASSLAAGGTEAFF. CDR3 bases: TGTGCCAGCAGCTTGGCTGCAGGGGGCACTGAAGCTTTCTTT.

The chain has TRBV2 and TRBJ2-6, with 7 bases lining up with TRBD1. In germline, CDR1 is SNHLY, CDR2 FYNNEI. The CDR3 has 17 amino acids. Trimming cost V 5 bases and J 0 bases; bases outside gene matches: 7. CDR3 residues: CASSPGQVSSGANVLTF. The CDR3, as DNA: TGTGCCAGCAGTCCAGGACAGGTCAGCTCTGGGGCCAACGTCCTGACTTTC.

The rearrangement uses TRBV4-1 and TRBJ2-7; D remains unclear. Looked up from germline, CDR1 is MGHRA and CDR2 is YSYEKL. Between the trimmed V and J ends, which lost 0 bases and 0 bases, there was a span of 18 bases. The CDR3 contains 18 residues. Here the CDR3 reads CASSQEATAGFVSYEQYF. The CDR3 bases are TGCGCCAGCAGCCAAGAAGCCACAGCAGGCTTCGTCTCCTACGAGCAGTACTTC.

This chain joins TRBV5-4 and TRBJ1-2; D not certain. This CDR3 is built from 13 residues. Per germline, CDR1 SGHNT and CDR2 YYREEE (reference sequence). The V and J ends lost 4 bases and 4 bases respectively, with 11 bases between them. The CDR3 DNA reads as TGTGCCAGCAGCCCCCCTCACAGCTATGGCTACACCTTC. It codes for CASSPPHSYGYTF.

This clone has a count of ten or more. The V and J genes are TRBV19 and TRBJ2-7; D is unclear. The germline V gene has CDR1 LNHDA and CDR2 SQIVND (reference sequence). CDR3 length equals 13 residues. Trimming took 3 bases from V and 3 from J, leaving 9 bases between them. CDR3 DNA sequence: TGTGCCAGTAGTATCGGAGAAAACTACGAGCAGTACTTC. Translating it yields CASSIGENYEQYF.

This clone was seen only a few times. The chain has TRBV19 and TRBJ1-5, with 10 bases matching TRBD1. Germline-derived CDR1 and CDR2 are LNHDA and SQIVND (reference sequence). The CDR3 is made up of 17 amino acids. With V trimmed by 4 bases and J by 2 bases, 8 bases remained unmatched. CDR3 sequence reads: CASSTRQGAIGNQPQHF. CDR3 DNA sequence: TGTGCCAGTAGTACCCGACAGGGGGCTATTGGCAATCAGCCCCAGCATTTT.

This clone came up a few times. The V call is TRBV19, the J call TRBJ1-2; 7 nucleotides agree with TRBD1. There are 16 residues in the CDR3. The germline V gene has CDR1 LNHDA and CDR2 SQIVND (reference sequence). With 3 bases clipped from V and 7 bases from J, the junction kept 14 bases outside the gene matches. Here the CDR3 DNA reads TGTGCCAGTAGTATGGACCCGGAGGGGGCGCACTCTGGCTACACCTTC. Its translation is CASSMDPEGAHSGYTF.

The rearrangement uses TRBV9 and TRBJ2-2; 9 nucleotides align to TRBD1. CDR1 is SGDLS, CDR2 YYNGEE, per germline. The J segment lost 2 bases and the V segment lost 5 bases, leaving 4 bases of the junction unmatched. This CDR3 is 15 amino acids long. The CDR3 region has the DNA TGTGCCAGCAGGGGACAGGGAACCAACACCGGGGAGCTGTTTTTT. It codes for CASRGQGTNTGELFF.

The J gene is TRBJ1-5, the V gene TRBV6-2 or TRBV6-3; a possible D gene is TRBD1 (5 bases). Germline CDR1 reads MNHEY; CDR2 reads SVGEGT. This CDR3 has 15 amino acids. The ends were cut back, 2 bases at V and 4 bases at J, with 12 bases in the middle. CDR3 DNA sequence: TGTGCCAGCAGTTACGATGGGGCAATTAATCAGCCCCAGCATTTT. This encodes CASSYDGAINQPQHF.

The V call is TRBV10-3, the J call TRBJ1-6; D gene ambiguous. Trimming cost V 2 bases and J 8 bases, with 13 bases left between them. Germline loops: CDR1 ENHRY, CDR2 SYGVKD. The CDR3 is 15 residues long. CDR3 DNA sequence: TGTGCCATCAGTGAGCGTAATCCCGAGGATTCACCCCTCCACTTT. This codes for CAISERNPEDSPLHF.

The J gene is TRBJ2-7, the V gene TRBV28, with TRBD1 identical over 10 bases. There are 13 residues in the CDR3. V was clipped by 11 bases and J by 1 base; unmatched bases: 5. From germline, CDR1 is MDHEN and CDR2 SYDVKM. The DNA of the CDR3 is TGTGCCGGGAAGGGACAGGGGTCCTACGAGCAGTACTTC. Encoded protein: CAGKGQGSYEQYF. Drawing the rest from reference TRBV28 and TRBJ2-7, the complete variable domain is DVKVTQSSRYLVKRTGEKVFLECVQDMDHENMFWYRQDPGLGLRLIYFSYDVKMKEKGDIPEGYSVSREKKERFSLILESASTNQTSMYLCAGKGQGSYEQYFGPGTRLTVT.

Only one count was recorded for this clone. V usage is TRBV7-9 and J usage is TRBJ2-2; maybe TRBD1 (6 bases). CDR1 is SEHNR, CDR2 FQNEAQ, per germline (reference sequence). CDR3 size: 16 residues. Trimming removed 3 bases from V and 2 bases from J, with 13 bases in between. The CDR3 here is CASSFYGDKNTGELFF. The CDR3 DNA sequence: TGTGCCAGCAGCTTTTACGGGGACAAAAACACCGGGGAGCTGTTTTTT.

The chain uses TRBV19 and TRBJ2-5; possible D gene TRBD2, 5 bases. Trimming removed 7 bases at V and 5 bases at J, with 8 bases between. This CDR3 region has 11 residues. Per germline, CDR1 LNHDA and CDR2 SQIVND (reference sequence). CDR3 coding DNA: TGTGCCAGTAAGCGCGGGGAGACCCAGTACTTC. The encoded protein is CASKRGETQYF.

The chain links TRBV7-8 to TRBJ2-6; TRBD2 aligns across 7 bases. Looked up from germline, CDR1 is SGHVS and CDR2 is FQNEAQ. V trimming: 4 bases; J trimming: 0 bases; junction bases outside the gene matches: 6. The CDR3 loop spans 17 amino acids. CDR3 amino acids: CASSSGTTPSGANVLTF. The CDR3 bases are TGTGCCAGCAGCTCCGGGACTACCCCCTCTGGGGCCAACGTCCTGACTTTC.

V gene TRBV3-1 (or the pseudogene TRBV3-2) combines with J gene TRBJ1-2, with 8 bases that match TRBD1. The CDR3 has 17 residues. Germline loops: CDR1 LGHDT, CDR2 YNNKEL (reference sequence). V dropped 3 bases and J dropped 3; count of bases not matched to a gene: 12. CDR3 DNA sequence: TGTGCCAGCAGCCAGGGCCAGGGGGCTAATATAGACTATGGCTACACCTTC. This gives the protein CASSQGQGANIDYGYTF.

The chain joins TRBV6-5 to TRBJ1-5, with 8 nucleotides matching TRBD1. V was clipped by 7 bases and J by 5 bases; unmatched bases: 10. This CDR3 is built from 15 residues. Per germline, CDR1 MNHEY and CDR2 SVGAGI. CDR3 sequence (DNA): TGTGCCAGCAAAAACCCACAGGGGGTCCATCAGCCCCAGCATTTT. It encodes CASKNPQGVHQPQHF.

This clone was seen just once. The chain employs TRBV30 and TRBJ1-6, with D maybe TRBD1 (5 bases). The CDR3 consists of 15 residues. Germline values: CDR1 GTSNPN, CDR2 SVGIG (reference sequence). Trimming cost V 5 bases and J 0 bases, with 11 bases left between them. CDR3 nucleotide sequence: TGTGCCTGGGGTGGGGGGAGCTCCTATAATTCACCCCTCCACTTT. It codes for CAWGGGSSYNSPLHF.

The J gene is TRBJ2-7, the V gene TRBV3-1 (or the pseudogene TRBV3-2); 10 positions match TRBD2. J gave up 9 bases and V 0 bases, and 11 bases lay outside the gene matches. The CDR3 consists of 16 residues. Germline loops: CDR1 LGHDT, CDR2 YNNKEL (reference sequence). The CDR3 spells CASSQDLALAGSGQYF. The CDR3 DNA reads TGTGCCAGCAGCCAAGATCTGGCACTAGCGGGGTCAGGGCAGTACTTC.

The rearrangement uses TRBV28 and TRBJ1-3, with 9 bases aligning to TRBD1. The CDR3 extends over 13 amino acids. Germline CDR1 MDHEN, CDR2 SYDVKM. With 6 bases clipped from V and 9 bases from J, the junction kept 6 bases outside the gene matches. CDR3 sequence: CASRPPGQGTIYF. In nucleotides, the CDR3 is TGTGCCAGCAGACCTCCGGGACAGGGCACCATATATTTT. Using reference TRBV28 and TRBJ1-3 for the parts outside the CDR3, the full variable domain is DVKVTQSSRYLVKRTGEKVFLECVQDMDHENMFWYRQDPGLGLRLIYFSYDVKMKEKGDIPEGYSVSREKKERFSLILESASTNQTSMYLCASRPPGQGTIYFGEGSWLTVV.

The rearrangement joins TRBV9 to TRBJ2-3; D call uncertain. CDR3 size: 16 residues. Between the trimmed V and J ends, which lost 4 bases and 0 bases, there was a span of 15 bases. Germline V CDR1 and CDR2: SGDLS, YYNGEE. The CDR3 sequence is CASSLRSMTSTDTQYF. The CDR3 nucleotides are TGTGCCAGCAGCCTCCGTTCCATGACTAGCACAGATACGCAGTATTTT.

This rearrangement joins TRBV3-1 (or the pseudogene TRBV3-2) to TRBJ2-6; 7 bases map to TRBD1. The CDR3 loop spans 15 amino acids. V lost 5 bases to trimming and J lost 4 bases; unmatched junction nucleotides: 5. Germline CDR1 LGHDT, CDR2 YNNKEL (reference sequence). CDR3 coding DNA: TGTGCCAGCAGCACGACAGGGCCAGGGGCCAACGTCCTGACTTTC. Translating it yields CASSTTGPGANVLTF.

A single count supports this clone. The chain carries TRBV2 and TRBJ2-2; 12 bases fit TRBD1. After removal of 6 bases from V and 3 bases from J, the junction contained 2 bases not matched to a gene. The CDR3 has 15 residues. The germline CDR1 and CDR2 sequences are SNHLY and FYNNEI. The CDR3 reads CASRGQGAHTGELFF. CDR3 nucleotide sequence: TGTGCCAGCAGGGGACAGGGGGCGCACACCGGGGAGCTGTTTTTT.

Remarks on this clone: At one end, the junction sequence differs from germline, possibly due to a read error. The CDR3 loop is CASSPWKQALVF. DNA for the CDR3: TGTGCCAGCAGCCCTTGGAAACAGGCCTTGGTTTTC. The chain carries TRBV7-2 and TRBJ1-2, with D tentatively TRBD1 (5 bases). The CDR3 has 12 amino acids. Germline CDR1 SGHTA, CDR2 FQGNSA.